This T cell receptor (beta chain) was sequenced for a study of cytomegalovirus exposure and HLA in healthy donors. Study-wide results and caveats: A few chains tied to CMV proved CMV antigen-specific in vitro. Later, TCR association rates were found to vary by HLA locus, highest for DRB1 and lowest for HLA-C.

The ends were cut back, 5 bases at V and 5 bases at J, with 12 bases in the middle. This CDR3 spans 13 amino acids. Germline V gene lookup returns CDR1 SGHVS and CDR2 FNYEAQ. It was with 60 Vbeta and 13 Jbeta primers that the PCR ran. Assay: immunoSEQ multiplex PCR; the TCRdb copy retains only in-frame clones and omits some. Of some 150,000 clones in the sample, 60% to 70% are singletons; the top ten hold 7% to 8.5%. This clone appeared once. Its antigen is unknown. This clonotype originated in an older woman in good health and CMV-seropositive. The sequencing sample was made of PBMCs. This sequence joins TRBV7-6 and TRBJ1-1; tentatively, D is TRBD1 (6 bases). CDR3 DNA sequence: TGTGCCAGCAGCGTTACAGGGAAGACTGAAGCTTTCTTT. It codes for CASSVTGKTEAFF.